These 27 T cell receptor beta chains were sequenced from one sample in a study of blood T cells in healthy people across ages. Combining a sample-barcoded 5' primer with a J-beta primer mix, a second PCR ran for roughly 7 to 11 cycles. TCRdb redid the calling of the 5' RACE reads with MiXCR, one entry per CDR3 protein. The table lists 1,300,000 or so distinct CDR3 sequences, 59% of them singletons. The specimen was blood. The receptors were sampled from a man between 18 and 29 years old in good health.

As to this clonotype: Sequence at one end of the junction differs from germline and may be a read error. The CDR3 region is CASSYGPGWGYRYTF. CDR3 DNA sequence: TGTGCCAGCAGTTACGGCCCGGGATGGGGCTATCGCTACACCTTC. The V call is TRBV6-2 or TRBV6-3, the J call TRBJ1-2; D might be TRBD1 (5 bases). The CDR3 loop spans 15 amino acids. Per the germline V gene, CDR1 is MNHEY and CDR2 is SVGEGT.

This clonotype has only a few counts. V and J are TRBV6-6 and TRBJ1-5; the match to TRBD1 covers 9 bases. The CDR3 loop spans 16 amino acids. Germline loops: CDR1 MNHNY, CDR2 SVGAGI (reference sequence). V lost 3 bases, J lost 6 bases, and 9 bases stayed unmatched. The CDR3: CASSYPGQGVGQPQHF. Written as DNA, the CDR3 is TGTGCCAGCAGTTATCCGGGACAGGGCGTCGGTCAGCCCCAGCATTTT.

The table lists this clonotype with a count of one. This chain links TRBV4-1 with TRBJ2-1; 9 bases are shared with TRBD2. The CDR3 extends over 16 amino acids. Per the germline V gene, CDR1 is MGHRA and CDR2 is YSYEKL. V was clipped by 5 bases and J by 7 bases; unmatched bases: 12. CDR3 DNA sequence: TGCGCCAGCAGCTTCCTAGCGGGAAACATGGGGAATGAGCAGTTCTTC. Its translation: CASSFLAGNMGNEQFF.

The chain has TRBV27 and TRBJ2-7, with 8 bases matching TRBD1. With 8 bases clipped from V and 1 base from J, the junction kept 7 bases outside the gene matches. This CDR3 region has 14 residues. Germline lookup yields CDR1 MNHEY and CDR2 SMNVEV (reference sequence). The CDR3 loop is CASGRTGSSYEQYF. In nucleotides, the CDR3 is TGTGCCAGCGGAAGGACAGGGTCGTCCTACGAGCAGTACTTC.

In nucleotides, the CDR3 is TGCAGTGCTGGGGCCCGCACACAGTTCTTC. Translating gives CSAGARTQFF. V usage is TRBV20-1 and J usage is TRBJ2-1; tentative D call: TRBD1 (5 bases). CDR3 size: 10 residues. The V end was cut by 5 bases, the J end by 13 bases, with 12 bases between. CDR1 DFQATT and CDR2 SNEGSKA come from the germline V gene (reference sequence).

The genes are TRBV4-2 and TRBJ2-7; TRBD2 is a possible D gene (5 bases). Per germline, CDR1 LGHNA and CDR2 YNFKEQ. The CDR3 extends over 12 amino acids. Trimming removed 1 base from V and 5 bases from J, with 6 bases in between. The CDR3 coding sequence is TGTGCCAGCAGCCAAGGACTACACGAGCAGTACTTC. Translation gives CASSQGLHEQYF.

This clonotype appeared a few times. The chain joins TRBV4-1 to TRBJ2-7; 9 positions agree with TRBD1. After removal of 1 base from V and 4 bases from J, the junction contained 8 bases not matched to a gene. The CDR3 loop spans 16 amino acids. Germline loops: CDR1 MGHRA, CDR2 YSYEKL. CDR3 protein: CASSQVLQGAPYEQYF. The CDR3 DNA sequence: TGCGCCAGCAGCCAAGTTTTACAGGGGGCCCCATACGAGCAGTACTTC.

The chain is built from TRBV27 and TRBJ2-2; the match to TRBD2 covers 7 bases. Germline CDR1 and CDR2: MNHEY and SMNVEV (reference sequence). With 3 bases clipped from V and 3 bases from J, the junction kept 4 bases outside the gene matches. This CDR3 has 15 amino acids. In DNA form, the CDR3 reads TGTGCCAGCAGTTTGGAGCGGGGATACACCGGGGAGCTGTTTTTT. Its translation: CASSLERGYTGELFF.

In the case of this clonotype: At one end the junction does not follow the germline gene, possibly because of a read error. The J gene is TRBJ2-1, the V gene TRBV7-9; D could derive from TRBD1 or TRBD2 (5 bases each). Per the germline V gene, CDR1 is SEHNR and CDR2 is FQNEAQ (reference sequence). The CDR3 length is 15 residues. The CDR3 spells CASSLVGTSLNKQFF. In DNA form, the CDR3 reads TGTGCCAGCAGCTTAGTCGGGACCTCCCTCAATAAGCAGTTCTTC.

The chain links TRBV5-6 to TRBJ2-1; D might be TRBD2 (5 bases). Germline V gives CDR1 SGHDT, CDR2 YYEEEE. There are 16 residues in the CDR3. The ends were cut back, 3 bases at V and 9 bases at J, with 22 bases in the middle. CDR3 nucleotide sequence: TGTGCCAGCAGCTCATCCCAACGAGCGGAAGGAAGTGAGCAGTTCTTC. It encodes CASSSSQRAEGSEQFF.

As for this clonotype: At one of its ends the junction is not consistent with the germline gene, which may arise from a read error. This chain joins TRBV4-3 and TRBJ2-1; D gene uncertain. Per germline, CDR1 LGHNA and CDR2 YSLEER. This CDR3 contains 15 residues. The CDR3: CASSQELSGHNEQFF. CDR3 sequence (DNA): TGCGCCAGTAGCCAAGAACTATCGGGCCACAATGAGCAGTTCTTC.

The V gene is TRBV12-3 or TRBV12-4, the J gene TRBJ2-1; D perhaps matches TRBD2 (5 bases). The CDR3 consists of 13 residues. The V gene lost 0 bases and the J gene lost 9 bases, with 9 bases spanning the gap. The CDR3 region is CASSLAGAAEQFF. The CDR3 DNA sequence: TGTGCCAGCAGTTTAGCGGGAGCAGCTGAGCAGTTCTTC.

The chain links TRBV4-1 to TRBJ2-1, with D hard to call. Germline V CDR1 and CDR2: MGHRA, YSYEKL. The CDR3 totals 13 residues. V was pared by 3 bases and J by 13 bases, with 16 bases between. The DNA of the CDR3 is TGCGCCAGCAGCCAGTTCGCCACTCAACAACAGTTCTTC. It is translated as CASSQFATQQQFF.

The chain uses TRBV28 and TRBJ2-1; TRBD2 agrees at 16 bases. The trim removed 6 bases at V and 9 bases at J, leaving 8 bases unmatched. CDR1 MDHEN and CDR2 SYDVKM come from the germline V gene. The CDR3 has 16 residues. This CDR3 is CASSDPGLAGGTEQFF. CDR3 bases: TGTGCCAGCAGCGATCCGGGACTAGCGGGAGGGACTGAGCAGTTCTTC.

The chain couples TRBV6-1 to TRBJ2-4, with D uncertain. The J call may be in error: the DNA end matches TRBJ2-5 better. The CDR3 is made up of 14 amino acids. The germline V gene encodes CDR1 MNHNS and CDR2 SASEGT. DNA for the CDR3: TGTGCCAGCAGTTTATGGCAGAGAAGTGAGACCCAGTACTTC. Translated, it gives CASSLWQRSETQYF.

This clonotype was observed a few times. The chain recombines TRBV20-1 with TRBJ2-7; D gene uncertain. Trimming took 3 bases from V and 2 from J, leaving 8 bases between them. Germline V gives CDR1 DFQATT, CDR2 SNEGSKA (reference sequence). The CDR3 runs to 12 residues. The CDR3 coding sequence is TGCAGTGCTAGTTGGCAGACCTACGAGCAGTACTTC. It yields the protein CSASWQTYEQYF.

Comment on this clonotype: In this CDR3 the conserved last residue, phenylalanine or tryptophan, is missing, so a read error is likely. The J gene is TRBJ2-7, the V gene TRBV7-9; D not resolved. This CDR3 has 12 residues. The ends were cut back, 1 base at V and 3 bases at J, with 4 bases in the middle. Germline V gene sequence: CDR1 SEHNR, CDR2 FQNEAQ (reference sequence). CDR3 region: CASSLGSYEQYY. The CDR3 coding sequence is TGTGCCAGCAGCTTAGGGAGCTACGAGCAGTACTAC.

Worth noting for this clonotype: An end of the junction does not agree with germline; a read error may underlie this. This chain connects TRBV12-3 or TRBV12-4 to TRBJ2-6; 8 nucleotides match TRBD2. The CDR3 is 15 residues long. The DNA of the CDR3 is TGTGCCAGCAGTCGACTAGCGTCTGGGGCCAGCGTCCTGACTTTC. This gives the protein CASSRLASGASVLTF.

J is TRBJ2-4 and V is TRBV7-8; 7 bases agree with TRBD2. The trim removed 5 bases at V and 7 bases at J, leaving 14 bases unmatched. The CDR3 runs to 16 residues. The germline V gene encodes CDR1 SGHVS and CDR2 FQNEAQ. CDR3 sequence (DNA): TGTGCCAGCAGCCCCCTCGGAGGGCGGGAGAGGAACATTCAGTACTTC. This codes for CASSPLGGRERNIQYF.

This clonotype has more than one count but fewer than ten. This chain links TRBV29-1 with TRBJ2-3; 7 bases map to TRBD1. The CDR3 covers 13 residues. Germline CDR1 reads SQVTM; CDR2 reads ANQGSEA. Germline trimming cut 5 bases from V and 1 base from J; bases unmatched to any gene: 3. CDR3 amino acids: CSVRTGGTDTQYF. CDR3 sequence (DNA): TGCAGCGTTCGTACAGGGGGCACAGATACGCAGTATTTT.

J is TRBJ1-1 and V is TRBV27; D is unclear. The V gene's germline CDR1 is MNHEY and CDR2 SMNVEV (reference sequence). V gave up 6 bases and J gave up 0 bases, with 11 bases separating them. CDR3 size: 14 residues. The CDR3 reads CASSRQLVNTEAFF. The CDR3 nucleotides are TGTGCCAGCAGCCGGCAACTAGTGAACACTGAAGCTTTCTTT.

J is TRBJ1-1 and V is TRBV9, with 10 bases aligning to TRBD1. The CDR3 length is 16 residues. Germline V gene sequence: CDR1 SGDLS, CDR2 YYNGEE. J was trimmed by 4 bases and V by 0 bases; bases with no gene match: 6. The CDR3 spells CASSVAPGQGGTEAFF. CDR3 in DNA: TGTGCCAGCAGCGTAGCCCCCGGACAGGGGGGCACTGAAGCTTTCTTT.

The chain has TRBV6-5 and TRBJ2-7, with TRBD2 as a possible D gene (7 bases). From germline, CDR1 is MNHEY and CDR2 SVGAGI. The CDR3 consists of 15 residues. V lost 2 bases, J lost 3 bases, and 14 bases lay in between. The CDR3 here is CASSYGGGWDYEQYF. The CDR3 bases are TGTGCCAGCAGTTACGGCGGGGGCTGGGACTACGAGCAGTACTTC.

This clonotype came up a few times. The J gene is TRBJ1-6, the V gene TRBV25-1; no clear D. V gave up 4 bases and J gave up 3 bases, with 10 bases separating them. CDR3 length: 15 residues. Germline V CDR1 and CDR2: MGHDK, SYGVNS. CDR3 bases: TGTGCCAGCAGTGCGCTCGGGAACTATAATTCACCCCTCCACTTT. This gives the protein CASSALGNYNSPLHF.

V is TRBV29-1 and J is TRBJ2-1; 11 bases are a match to TRBD2. V dropped 8 bases and J dropped 1; count of bases not matched to a gene: 4. This CDR3 contains 14 residues. Germline CDR1 SQVTM, CDR2 ANQGSEA. As DNA, the CDR3 is TGCAGCCCGGGACTAGCGGCTTCCTACAATGAGCAGTTCTTC. Protein: CSPGLAASYNEQFF.

This chain uses TRBV5-1 with TRBJ2-5, with a weak D call TRBD1 (6 bases). This CDR3 has 13 amino acids. Trimming took off 4 bases at V and 1 base at J, with 8 bases between the two ends. The V gene's germline CDR1 is SGHRS and CDR2 YFSETQ. Here the CDR3 DNA reads TGCGCCAGCAGCACAGGGAGCCAAGAGACCCAGTACTTC. Its protein product is CASSTGSQETQYF.

Notes on this clonotype: A much larger clone differs from this one at a single base, so this may be a read error. CDR3 region: CASRSYQETQYF. CDR3 coding DNA: TGTGCCAGCAGATCGTACCAAGAGACCCAGTACTTC. J is TRBJ2-5 and V is TRBV27; D gene ambiguous. V dropped 6 bases and J dropped 0 bases, with 5 bases sitting between them. Per germline, CDR1 MNHEY and CDR2 SMNVEV (reference sequence). The CDR3 contains 12 residues.